This TCR beta chain stems from a study of T cells in Graves' hyperthyroidism and ophthalmopathy. The source material, RNA transcripts, was used to amplify TCR beta CDR3 regions. The TCR CDR3 was amplified in a first-round RT-PCR using the HTBI primer set. Using its own MiXCR run on the multiplex PCR reads, TCRdb lists one record per CDR3 protein. Counted here are a few hundred thousand distinct CDR3 sequences, approximately 14% occurring once; the ten biggest clones make up around a fifth. The CDR3 is made up of 16 amino acids. Trimming at V came to 1 base and at J to 6 bases, leaving 10 bases not matched to a gene. Per the germline V gene, CDR1 is SGHVS and CDR2 is FNYEAQ.

V gene TRBV7-6 combines with J gene TRBJ2-7, with TRBD2 matching over 9 bases. Sequenced sample: blood. This clonotype was sampled from a young woman with Graves' ophthalmopathy. Written as DNA, the CDR3 is TGTGCCAGCAGCTTAGAGGCGGGGGGGCCTTCTATCGAGCAGTACTTC. It is translated as CASSLEAGGPSIEQYF. The variable domain in full, completed from reference TRBV7-6 and TRBJ2-7, reads GAGVSQSPRYKVTKRGQDVALRCDPISGHVSLYWYRQALGQGPEFLTYFNYEAQQDKSGLPNDRFSAERPEGSISTLTIQRTEQRDSAMYRCASSLEAGGPSIEQYFGPGTRLTVT.